This T cell receptor (beta chain) stems from a study of T cells in Graves' hyperthyroidism and ophthalmopathy. General study points: Among thyroid clonotypes expanded above 0.001, most also appeared in blood. Model output signaled ophthalmopathy a median approximately 6 months ahead of onset.

RNA transcripts were the template for amplifying TCR beta CDR3 regions. Using the HTBI primer set, a first-round RT-PCR was run on the TCR CDR3. TCRdb re-analysed the multiplex PCR reads in MiXCR, keeping a single row per CDR3 protein. The sample has hundreds of thousands of distinct CDR3 sequences; roughly 46% are singletons. Those patients with uncontrolled infection, other autoimmune disease, pregnancy or lactation were excluded. Diagnosis rested on symptoms, serum thyroxine and TRAb, thyroid ultrasound, and orbital computed tomography. Germline CDR1 SGHAT, CDR2 FQNNGV. CDR3 length equals 13 residues. Trimming cost V 5 bases and J 6 bases; bases outside gene matches: 4. Concerning this clonotype: Its antigen is not known.

V is TRBV11-2 and J is TRBJ1-1; 9 nucleotides line up with TRBD1. Sequencing was carried out using peripheral blood or thyroid tissue (not recorded which). The sequence was collected from an adult man with Graves' disease, either hyperthyroidism or ophthalmopathy (not recorded which). CDR3 nucleotide sequence: TGTGCCAGCAGCCGGAACAGGGGGCCTGAAGCTTTCTTT. Protein product: CASSRNRGPEAFF.